This entry concerns a single T cell receptor beta chain. These data originate in a study of blood T cell repertoires in COVID-19. About the research overall: From the United States, Italy and Spain came samples of acute and convalescent COVID-19. PBMCs, B-cell-depleted T cells, or T cells were the source of the cDNA or gDNA that made up the material.

Patients of the Seattle cohort, enrolled during active infection, were followed longitudinally. Looked up from germline, CDR1 is SGHRS and CDR2 is YFSETQ. Trimming took 0 bases from V and 1 from J, leaving 7 bases between them. There are 14 residues in the CDR3. In the original workflow: Reference gene primer amplification in the assay estimated nucleated cell counts. Sequenced by immunoSEQ multiplex PCR; TCRdb stores in-frame clones only, minus some. V and J calls and clone size follow that table, whereas D and trimming were derived from the DNA. The sample holds roughly 400,000 clones; roughly 86% are singletons and the top ten take 2.3%.

This chain uses TRBV5-1 with TRBJ1-1, with a tentative D call TRBD1 (6 bases). This sequence was found in a woman aged 55-70 years with COVID-19, enrolled during active disease. What was sequenced was peripheral blood. The CDR3 DNA is TGCGCCAGCAGCTTGGGACAGGCGAACACTGAAGCTTTCTTT. This codes for CASSLGQANTEAFF.